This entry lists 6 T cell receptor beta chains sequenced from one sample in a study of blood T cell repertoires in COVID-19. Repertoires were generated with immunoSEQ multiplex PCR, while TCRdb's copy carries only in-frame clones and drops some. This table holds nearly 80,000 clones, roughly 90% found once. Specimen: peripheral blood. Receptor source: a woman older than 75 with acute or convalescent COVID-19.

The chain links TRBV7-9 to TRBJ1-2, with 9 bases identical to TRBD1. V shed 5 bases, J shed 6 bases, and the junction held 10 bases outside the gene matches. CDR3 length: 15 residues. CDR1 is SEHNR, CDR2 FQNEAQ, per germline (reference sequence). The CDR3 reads CASSPWDREANGYTF. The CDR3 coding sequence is TGTGCCAGCAGCCCATGGGACAGGGAAGCGAATGGCTACACCTTC.

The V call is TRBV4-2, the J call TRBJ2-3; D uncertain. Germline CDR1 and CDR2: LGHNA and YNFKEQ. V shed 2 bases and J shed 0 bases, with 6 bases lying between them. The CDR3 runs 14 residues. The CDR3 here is CASSQRESTDTQYF. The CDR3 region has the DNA TGTGCCAGCAGCCAACGTGAGAGCACAGATACGCAGTATTTT.

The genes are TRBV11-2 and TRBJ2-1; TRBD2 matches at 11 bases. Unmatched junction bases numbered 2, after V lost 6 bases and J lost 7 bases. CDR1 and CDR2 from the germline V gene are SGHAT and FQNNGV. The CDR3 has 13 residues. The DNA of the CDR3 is TGTGCCAGCAGTCGGACTAGCGGGAATGAGCAGTTCTTC. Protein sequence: CASSRTSGNEQFF.

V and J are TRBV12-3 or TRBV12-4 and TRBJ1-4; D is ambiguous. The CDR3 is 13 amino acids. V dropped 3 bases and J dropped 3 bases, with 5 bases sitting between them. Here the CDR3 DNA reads TGTGCCAGCAGTTTGTCAGCTAATGAAAAACTGTTTTTT. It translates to CASSLSANEKLFF.

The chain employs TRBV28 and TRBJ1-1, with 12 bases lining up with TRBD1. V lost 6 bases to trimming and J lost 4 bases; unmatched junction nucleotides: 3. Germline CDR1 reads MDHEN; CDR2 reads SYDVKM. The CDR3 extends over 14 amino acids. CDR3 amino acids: CASRGQGAPTEAFF. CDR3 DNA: TGTGCCAGCAGGGGACAGGGGGCGCCCACTGAAGCTTTCTTT. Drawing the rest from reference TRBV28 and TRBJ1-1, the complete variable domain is DVKVTQSSRYLVKRTGEKVFLECVQDMDHENMFWYRQDPGLGLRLIYFSYDVKMKEKGDIPEGYSVSREKKERFSLILESASTNQTSMYLCASRGQGAPTEAFFGQGTRLTVV.

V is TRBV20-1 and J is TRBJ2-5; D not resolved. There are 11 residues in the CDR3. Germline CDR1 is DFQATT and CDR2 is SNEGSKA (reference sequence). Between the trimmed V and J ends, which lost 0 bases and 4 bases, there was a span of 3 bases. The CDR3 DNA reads TGCAGTGCTAGAGACAGAGAGACCCAGTACTTC. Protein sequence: CSARDRETQYF.